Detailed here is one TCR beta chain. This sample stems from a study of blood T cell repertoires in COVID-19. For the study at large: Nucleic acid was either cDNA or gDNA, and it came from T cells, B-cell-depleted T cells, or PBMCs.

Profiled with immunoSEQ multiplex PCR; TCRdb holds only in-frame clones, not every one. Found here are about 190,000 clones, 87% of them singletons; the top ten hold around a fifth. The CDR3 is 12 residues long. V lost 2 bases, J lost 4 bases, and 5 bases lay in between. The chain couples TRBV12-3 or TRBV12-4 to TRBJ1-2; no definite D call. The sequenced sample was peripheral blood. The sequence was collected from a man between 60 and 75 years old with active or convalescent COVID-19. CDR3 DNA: TGTGCCAGCAGTTTATCCCGCTATGGCTACACCTTC. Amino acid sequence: CASSLSRYGYTF.